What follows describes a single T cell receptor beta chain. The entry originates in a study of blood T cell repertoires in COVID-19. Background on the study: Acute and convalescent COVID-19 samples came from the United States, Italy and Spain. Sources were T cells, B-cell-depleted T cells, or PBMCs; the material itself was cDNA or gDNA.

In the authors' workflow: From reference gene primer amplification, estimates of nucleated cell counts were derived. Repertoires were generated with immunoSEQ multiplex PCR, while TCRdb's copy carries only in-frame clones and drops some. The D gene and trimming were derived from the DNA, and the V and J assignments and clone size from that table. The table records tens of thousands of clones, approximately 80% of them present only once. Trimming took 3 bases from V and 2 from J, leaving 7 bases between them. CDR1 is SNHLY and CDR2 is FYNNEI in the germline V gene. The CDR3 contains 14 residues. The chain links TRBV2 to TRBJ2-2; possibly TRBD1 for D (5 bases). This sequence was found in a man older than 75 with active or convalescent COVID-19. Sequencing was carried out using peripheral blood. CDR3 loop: CASSETANTGELFF. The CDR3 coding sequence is TGTGCCAGCAGTGAGACAGCTAACACCGGGGAGCTGTTTTTT.